This TCR beta chain was observed in a study of cytomegalovirus exposure and HLA in healthy donors. Primers: 60 Vbeta forward and 13 Jbeta reverse. Generated by immunoSEQ multiplex PCR, the TCRdb table keeps only in-frame clones and is missing some. The table lists about 150,000 clones, around 80% of them singletons, with around 5.6% in the top ten. V was clipped by 5 bases and J by 2 bases, with 19 bases between them. Germline V gene data show CDR1 as MDHEN and CDR2 as SYDVKM. The CDR3 runs to 16 residues. V gene TRBV28 combines with J gene TRBJ2-7; tentative D call: TRBD2 (5 bases). The sequenced material came from PBMCs. The sequence was obtained from a middle-aged woman in good health and CMV-seropositive. This CDR3 reads CASSNTRRQRTYEQYF. The CDR3 coding sequence is TGTGCCAGCAGTAATACGAGGAGGCAGCGAACCTACGAGCAGTACTTC.